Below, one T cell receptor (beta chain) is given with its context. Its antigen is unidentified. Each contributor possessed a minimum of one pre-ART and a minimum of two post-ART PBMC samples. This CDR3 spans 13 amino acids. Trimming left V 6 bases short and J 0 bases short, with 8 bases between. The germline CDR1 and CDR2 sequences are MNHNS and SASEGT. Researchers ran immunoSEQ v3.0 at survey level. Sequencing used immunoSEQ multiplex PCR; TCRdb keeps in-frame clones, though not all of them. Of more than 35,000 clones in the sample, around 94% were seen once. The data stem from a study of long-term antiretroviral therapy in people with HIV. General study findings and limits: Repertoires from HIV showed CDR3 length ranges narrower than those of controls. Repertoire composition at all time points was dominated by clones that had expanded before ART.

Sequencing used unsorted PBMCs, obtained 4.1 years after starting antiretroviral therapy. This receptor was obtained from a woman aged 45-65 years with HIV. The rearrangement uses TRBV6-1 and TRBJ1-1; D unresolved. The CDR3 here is CASRGILNTEAFF. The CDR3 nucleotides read TGTGCCAGCAGAGGTATTTTGAACACTGAAGCTTTCTTT.